The clone carrying this T cell receptor (beta chain) was detected only once. Profiled with immunoSEQ multiplex PCR; TCRdb holds only in-frame clones, not every one. The sample carries 50,000 to 65,000 clones, 70% to 90% recorded once. This record belongs to a study of PD-1 blockade in classical Hodgkin lymphoma. Time point meaning: cycle 4 day 1 (C4D1), after about 6 weeks of nivolumab. All patients experienced relapse after autologous stem cell transplantation, and brentuximab vedotin exposure was variable. CDR1 MNHNY and CDR2 SVGAGI come from the germline V gene (reference sequence). CDR3 length: 12 residues. Trimming removed 7 bases from V and 9 bases from J, with 13 bases in between.

The sample was peripheral blood mononuclear cells (PBMCs), taken before the fourth cycle of nivolumab. The receptor was derived from a human donor with classical Hodgkin lymphoma. The V and J genes are TRBV6-6 and TRBJ1-5; D is undetermined. CDR3 nucleotide sequence: TGTGCCAGCAAAGCCGCGGACGGGCCCCAGCATTTT. Translated, it gives CASKAADGPQHF.